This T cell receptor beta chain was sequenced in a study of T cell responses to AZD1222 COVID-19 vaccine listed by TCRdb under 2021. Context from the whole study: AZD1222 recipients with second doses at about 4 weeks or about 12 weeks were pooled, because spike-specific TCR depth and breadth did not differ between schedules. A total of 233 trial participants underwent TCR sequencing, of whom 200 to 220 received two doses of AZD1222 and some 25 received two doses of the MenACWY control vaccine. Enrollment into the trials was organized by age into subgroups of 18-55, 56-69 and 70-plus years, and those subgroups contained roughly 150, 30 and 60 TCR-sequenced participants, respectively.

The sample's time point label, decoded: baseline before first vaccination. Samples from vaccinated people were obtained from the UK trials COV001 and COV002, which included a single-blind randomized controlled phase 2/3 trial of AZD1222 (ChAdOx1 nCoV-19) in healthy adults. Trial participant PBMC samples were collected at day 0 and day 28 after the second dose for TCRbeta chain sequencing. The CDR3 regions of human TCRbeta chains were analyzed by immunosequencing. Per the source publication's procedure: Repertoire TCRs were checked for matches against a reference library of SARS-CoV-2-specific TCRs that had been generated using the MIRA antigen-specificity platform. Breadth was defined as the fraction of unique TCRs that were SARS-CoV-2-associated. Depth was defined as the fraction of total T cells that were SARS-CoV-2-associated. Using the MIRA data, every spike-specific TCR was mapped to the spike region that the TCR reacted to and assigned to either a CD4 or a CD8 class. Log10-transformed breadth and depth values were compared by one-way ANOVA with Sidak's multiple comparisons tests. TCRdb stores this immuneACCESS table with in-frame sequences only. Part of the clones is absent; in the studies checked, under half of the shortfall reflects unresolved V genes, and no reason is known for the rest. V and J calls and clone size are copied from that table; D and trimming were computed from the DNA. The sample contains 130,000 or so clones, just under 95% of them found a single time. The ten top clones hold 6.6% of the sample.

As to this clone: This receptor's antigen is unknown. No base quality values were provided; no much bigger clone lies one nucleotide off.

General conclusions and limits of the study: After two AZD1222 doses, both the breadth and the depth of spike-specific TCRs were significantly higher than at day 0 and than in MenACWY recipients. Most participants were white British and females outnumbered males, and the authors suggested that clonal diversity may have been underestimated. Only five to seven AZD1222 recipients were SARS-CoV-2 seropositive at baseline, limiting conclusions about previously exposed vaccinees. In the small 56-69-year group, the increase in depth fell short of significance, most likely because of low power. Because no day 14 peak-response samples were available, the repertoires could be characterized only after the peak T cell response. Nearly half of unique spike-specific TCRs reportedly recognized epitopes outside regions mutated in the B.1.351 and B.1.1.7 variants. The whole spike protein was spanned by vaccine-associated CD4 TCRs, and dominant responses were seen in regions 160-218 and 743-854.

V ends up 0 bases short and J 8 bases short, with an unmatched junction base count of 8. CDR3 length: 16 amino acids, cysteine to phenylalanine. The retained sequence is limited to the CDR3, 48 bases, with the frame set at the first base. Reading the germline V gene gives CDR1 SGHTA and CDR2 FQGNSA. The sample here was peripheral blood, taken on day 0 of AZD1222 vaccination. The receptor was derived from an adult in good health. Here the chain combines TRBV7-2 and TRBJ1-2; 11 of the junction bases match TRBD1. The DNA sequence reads TGTGCCAGCAGCTTAGCCAGTACGGGACAGGGGGGAGGCTACACCTTC. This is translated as CASSLASTGQGGGYTF.